The source of this T cell receptor beta chain is a study of identical twins. TCRdb reprocessed the 5' RACE reads with MiXCR, giving one entry per CDR3 protein. Of 640,000 or so distinct CDR3 sequences in the sample, around 6% were seen once. This clonotype was counted at least ten times. V lost 5 bases to trimming and J lost 1 base, with 8 bases between them. CDR1 and CDR2 (germline): SQVTM, ANQGSEA. The CDR3 sequence is 12 residues long. The rearrangement uses TRBV29-1 and TRBJ2-5; the D gene is possibly TRBD2 (5 bases). Sample: naive T cells sorted from blood. The clonotype was recovered from a man younger than 35 in good health. CDR3 in amino acids: CSVLAGQETQYF. CDR3 coding DNA: TGCAGCGTTTTGGCGGGCCAAGAGACCCAGTACTTC.